Detailed here is one T cell receptor beta chain. The target antigen is unknown. The germline gives CDR1 SGDLS, CDR2 YYNGEE. This CDR3 is 13 amino acids long. V lost 3 bases and J lost 0, with 7 bases in between. The sample originates from a study of multiple sclerosis patients with progressive multifocal leukoencephalopathy. Study-wide results and caveats: Less diverse TRB repertoires were suggested in most PML patients.

Stated time point: time of PML onset. Natalizumab-treated patients developed PML between roughly 16 and 56 months into natalizumab therapy. The table came from immunoSEQ multiplex PCR; TCRdb's copy has only in-frame clones and leaves some out. The sample holds roughly 28,000 clones, around 83% seen once. The TCR was taken from a woman aged 25 to 45 with progressive multifocal leukoencephalopathy. Sequencing was performed on PBMCs, taken from a patient treated with natalizumab. This rearrangement joins TRBV9 to TRBJ2-7, with D possibly being TRBD1 (5 bases). Written as DNA, the CDR3 is TGTGCCAGCAGCGGGGGCCTCTCCTACGAGCAGTACTTC. The encoded protein is CASSGGLSYEQYF.